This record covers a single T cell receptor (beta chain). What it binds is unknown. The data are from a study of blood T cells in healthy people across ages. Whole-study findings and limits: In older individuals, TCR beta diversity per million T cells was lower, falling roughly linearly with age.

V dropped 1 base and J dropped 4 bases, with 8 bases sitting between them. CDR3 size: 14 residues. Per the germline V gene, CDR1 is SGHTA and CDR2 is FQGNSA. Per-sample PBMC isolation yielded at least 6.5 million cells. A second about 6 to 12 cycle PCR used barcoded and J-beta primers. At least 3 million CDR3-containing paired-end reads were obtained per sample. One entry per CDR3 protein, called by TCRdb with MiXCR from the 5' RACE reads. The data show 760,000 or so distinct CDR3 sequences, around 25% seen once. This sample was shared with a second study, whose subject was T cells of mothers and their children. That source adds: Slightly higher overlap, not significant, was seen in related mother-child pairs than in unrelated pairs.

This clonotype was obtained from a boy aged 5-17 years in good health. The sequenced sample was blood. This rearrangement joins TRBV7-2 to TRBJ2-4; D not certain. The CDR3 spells CASSLVLGKNIQYF. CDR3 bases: TGTGCCAGCAGCTTAGTTCTGGGGAAAAACATTCAGTACTTC.